The 10 T cell receptor beta chains below all came from one sample that was sequenced in a study of cytomegalovirus exposure and HLA in healthy donors. PCR primers comprised 60 Vbeta and 13 Jbeta primers. Libraries were prepared by immunoSEQ multiplex PCR; TCRdb keeps only in-frame clonotypes and omits some of them. The table has about 120,000 clones, 77% seen once. The sequencing sample was made of PBMCs. These receptor sequences come from a man between 18 and 35 years old in good health and CMV-seropositive.

The V and J genes are TRBV10-1 and TRBJ1-2; 8 bases are shared with TRBD1. With 8 bases clipped from V and 5 bases from J, the junction kept 13 bases outside the gene matches. This CDR3 has 15 amino acids. In germline, CDR1 is WNHNN, CDR2 SYGVQD (reference sequence). CDR3: CASFSLGTGEYGYTF. The CDR3 region has the DNA TGCGCCAGCTTCTCACTCGGGACAGGCGAATATGGCTACACCTTC.

Notes on this clone: The germline gene is not matched at one end of the junction; a read error may be the cause. The CDR3 DNA sequence: TGTGCCAGCAGTCAAGGTGGATCTGGGGCCAACGGCCTGACTTTC. Protein: CASSQGGSGANGLTF. The chain recombines TRBV6-6 with TRBJ2-6; a possible D gene is TRBD1 (5 bases). Per germline, CDR1 MNHNY and CDR2 SVGAGI (reference sequence). The CDR3 contains 15 residues.

V gene TRBV16 combines with J gene TRBJ2-7; possibly TRBD1 for D (5 bases). This CDR3 has 15 amino acids. Germline loops: CDR1 KGHSY, CDR2 FQNENV. The ends were cut back, 3 bases at V and 5 bases at J, with 17 bases in the middle. CDR3 nucleotides: TGTGCCAGCAGCCACGCGCGGTCCCAGGGTCACGAGCAGTACTTC. This sequence encodes CASSHARSQGHEQYF.

The V gene is TRBV4-1, the J gene TRBJ2-3; 8 bases align to TRBD2. Germline CDR1 and CDR2: MGHRA and YSYEKL. With V trimmed by 0 bases and J by 5 bases, 7 bases remained unmatched. The CDR3 extends over 16 amino acids. The CDR3 DNA follows: TGCGCCAGCAGCCAAGATAAGGGACTAGTACTAGATACGCAGTATTTT. Amino acids: CASSQDKGLVLDTQYF.

The V and J genes are TRBV6-5 and TRBJ2-7; D gene unclear. This CDR3 has 14 residues. Per the germline V gene, CDR1 is MNHEY and CDR2 is SVGAGI. Between the trimmed V and J ends, which lost 6 bases and 3 bases, there was a span of 15 bases. The chain's CDR3 is CASSHKRDFYEQYF. The CDR3 coding sequence is TGTGCCAGCAGCCACAAACGAGACTTCTACGAGCAGTACTTC.

The chain joins TRBV6-1 to TRBJ2-5, with TRBD1 as a possible D gene (6 bases). This CDR3 is built from 14 residues. Looked up from germline, CDR1 is MNHNS and CDR2 is SASEGT. V lost 6 bases and J lost 5, with 16 bases in between. The CDR3 DNA follows: TGTGCCAGCAGCGCCGGACAGCGGACCGAGACCCAGTACTTC. It encodes CASSAGQRTETQYF.

The V gene is TRBV5-5, the J gene TRBJ1-3; no clear D. The germline CDR1 and CDR2 sequences are SGHKS and YYEKEE (reference sequence). Deletions cut 3 bases from V and 0 bases from J, with 10 bases between. This CDR3 is built from 15 residues. Here the CDR3 reads CASSSLSGSGNTIYF. The CDR3 nucleotides read TGTGCCAGCAGCTCCTTGTCGGGCTCTGGAAACACCATATATTTT.

The CDR3 spells CARYVGSGNTIYF. CDR3 DNA: TGTGCCAGATACGTCGGCTCTGGAAACACCATATATTTT. V gene TRBV28 combines with J gene TRBJ1-3; D gene uncertain. Deletions cut 9 bases from V and 0 bases from J, with 9 bases between. Germline loops: CDR1 MDHEN, CDR2 SYDVKM. The CDR3 contains 13 residues.

The rearrangement joins TRBV19 to TRBJ1-5, with D possibly matching TRBD1 (5 bases). The germline gives CDR1 LNHDA, CDR2 SQIVND (reference sequence). There are 13 residues in the CDR3. Trimming pared 6 bases from V and 3 bases from J, leaving 9 bases between. The CDR3 coding sequence is TGTGCCAGTAGGGACACACTCAATCAGCCCCAGCATTTT. Protein product: CASRDTLNQPQHF.

The chain links TRBV27 to TRBJ1-2; the match to TRBD1 covers 7 bases. V was pared by 5 bases and J by 7 bases, with 10 bases of the junction left unmatched. The CDR3 sequence is 14 residues long. Germline CDR1 is MNHEY and CDR2 is SMNVEV (reference sequence). CDR3 amino acids: CASSPGTDAFGYTF. CDR3 DNA: TGTGCCAGCAGTCCGGGGACAGATGCGTTTGGCTACACCTTC.